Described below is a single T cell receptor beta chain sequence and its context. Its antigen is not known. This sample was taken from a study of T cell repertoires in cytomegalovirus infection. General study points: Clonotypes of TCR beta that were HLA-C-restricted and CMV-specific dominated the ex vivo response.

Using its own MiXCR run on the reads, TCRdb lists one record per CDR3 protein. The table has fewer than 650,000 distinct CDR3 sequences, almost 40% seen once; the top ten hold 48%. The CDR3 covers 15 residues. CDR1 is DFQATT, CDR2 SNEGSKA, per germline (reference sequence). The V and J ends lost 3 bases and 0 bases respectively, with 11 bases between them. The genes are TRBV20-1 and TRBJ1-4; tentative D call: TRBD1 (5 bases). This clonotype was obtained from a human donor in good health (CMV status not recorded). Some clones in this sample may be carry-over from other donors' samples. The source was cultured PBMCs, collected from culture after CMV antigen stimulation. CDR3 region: CSARATAATNEKLFF. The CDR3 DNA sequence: TGCAGTGCTAGGGCGACAGCTGCAACTAATGAAAAACTGTTTTTT.